This T cell receptor (beta chain) was profiled in a study of T cells in Graves' hyperthyroidism and ophthalmopathy. Looking at the study overall: Peripheral blood specimens were obtained at initial diagnosis, prior to any treatment.

V dropped 5 bases and J dropped 0 bases, with 8 bases sitting between them. CDR1 and CDR2 from the germline V gene are SGHRS and YFSETQ. This CDR3 is built from 14 residues. Together with thyroid ultrasound, orbital computed tomography, serum thyroxine and TRAb, clinical symptoms were used for diagnoses. PBMCs were obtained from 10 ml fresh peripheral blood. This clonotype was observed a handful of times. The CDR3 regions of TCR beta were amplified from RNA transcripts. TCR CDR3 regions were first amplified by RT-PCR with HTBI primers. Each CDR3 protein gets one entry after TCRdb re-called the multiplex PCR reads with MiXCR. The sample lists 800,000 or so distinct CDR3 sequences, 38% occurring once.

This TCR was recovered from a man in his late teens or twenties with Graves' hyperthyroidism. Input material: blood. This chain joins TRBV5-1 and TRBJ1-4; D is unresolved. CDR3 residues: CASRLQPTNEKLFF. The CDR3 bases are TGCGCCAGCAGATTACAGCCAACTAATGAAAAACTGTTTTTT.